This TCR beta chain was documented in a study of OX40 agonist ivuxolimab in advanced cancers. Overall study: Participants averaged approximately 60 years of age (range roughly 23 to 90) and were roughly 83% male.

Produced via immunoSEQ multiplex PCR; TCRdb's table is partial and in-frame only. This sample has about 80,000 clones, with just under 95% found just once. V shed 5 bases and J shed 6 bases, with 11 bases lying between them. This CDR3 spans 12 amino acids. From germline, CDR1 is SEHNR and CDR2 FQNEAQ (reference sequence). The chain carries TRBV7-9 and TRBJ2-7; the D gene is possibly TRBD1 (6 bases). The clonotype comes from an adult with an advanced solid tumor such as melanoma, head and neck, liver or kidney cancer. Sequences were derived from CD4+ or CD8+ T cells sorted from blood, sampled in a trial of the OX40 agonist ivuxolimab. CDR3 residues: CASSPDSAEQYF. The CDR3 coding sequence is TGTGCCAGCAGCCCGGACAGCGCCGAGCAGTACTTC.